This T cell receptor (beta chain) was recovered during a study of Tregs in tolerant kidney transplant recipients. CDR3 length: 17 amino acids. V trimming: 0 bases; J trimming: 5 bases; junction bases outside the gene matches: 7. Germline V gene sequence: CDR1 MGHRA, CDR2 YSYEKL. Study observations and caveats: Activated donor B cell expansion appeared to reveal the most relevant donor-specific TCRbeta repertoire.

FACS sorting followed a 6-day coculture of CFSE-labeled recipient PBMCs with irradiated graft donor PBMCs. Measured with immunoSEQ multiplex PCR; TCRdb has only the in-frame clones, and not every one. Its table records 2,000 or so clones. Concerning this clone: Its specificity is not known. From the germline J gene comes the end of the CDR3, since the read stops 3 residues before it.

The receptor comes from a human patient who received a combined kidney and bone marrow transplant. This chain uses TRBV4-1 with TRBJ1-6; 7 bases are shared with TRBD1. Sequences were derived from CD4+ T cells from blood cultured with allogeneic cells, sampled before the transplant. CDR3 DNA, as far as it was read: TGCGCCAGCAGCCAAGATCGCGCCGGGACAGATAATTCACCC. Its translation: CASSQDRAGTDNSP. The entire CDR3 protein is CASSQDRAGTDNSPLHF.